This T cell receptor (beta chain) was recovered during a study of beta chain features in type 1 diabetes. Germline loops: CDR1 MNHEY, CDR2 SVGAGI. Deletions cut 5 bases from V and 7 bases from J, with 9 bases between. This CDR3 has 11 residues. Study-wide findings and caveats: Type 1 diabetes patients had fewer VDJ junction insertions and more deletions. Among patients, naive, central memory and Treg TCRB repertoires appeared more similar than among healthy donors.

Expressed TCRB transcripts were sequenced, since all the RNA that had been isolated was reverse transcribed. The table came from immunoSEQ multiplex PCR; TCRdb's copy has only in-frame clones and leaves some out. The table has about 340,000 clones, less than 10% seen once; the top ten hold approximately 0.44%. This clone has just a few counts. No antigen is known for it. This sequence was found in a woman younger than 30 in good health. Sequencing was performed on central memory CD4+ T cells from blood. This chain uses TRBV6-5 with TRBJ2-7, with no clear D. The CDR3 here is CASSLDGEQYF. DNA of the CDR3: TGTGCCAGCAGTCTCGATGGGGAGCAGTACTTC.